This T cell receptor beta chain was profiled in a study of CD8 T cells in ankylosing spondylitis. By quantitative 5'-RACE with molecular barcodes, the TCR beta libraries were made. MiXCR, applied by TCRdb to the 5' RACE reads, yields one record per CDR3 protein. The data hold just over 300,000 distinct CDR3 sequences, with less than 25% observed a single time. Note on this clonotype: Antigen unknown.

Study outcomes and limitations: Past studies reported some motif variants in reactive arthritis synovial fluid and blood. Within matched ankylosing spondylitis synovial fluid, disease-linked clones were reportedly significantly enriched. In ankylosing spondylitis blood, a motif of roughly eight highly homologous TCR beta variants appeared characteristic.

Sequencing used blood, either unsorted or a sorted T cell fraction (not recorded which). This clonotype was sampled from a female donor with ankylosing spondylitis or in good health (not recorded which).

The CDR3 reads CAISDQAGAPNEQFF. The CDR3, as DNA: TGTGCCATCAGTGATCAAGCGGGAGCGCCCAATGAGCAGTTCTTC. This chain links TRBV10-3 with TRBJ2-1; 8 positions agree with TRBD2. The junction had 7 bases not matched to a gene; V was cut back by 3 bases and J by 6 bases. Germline CDR1 ENHRY, CDR2 SYGVKD. The CDR3 loop spans 15 amino acids.